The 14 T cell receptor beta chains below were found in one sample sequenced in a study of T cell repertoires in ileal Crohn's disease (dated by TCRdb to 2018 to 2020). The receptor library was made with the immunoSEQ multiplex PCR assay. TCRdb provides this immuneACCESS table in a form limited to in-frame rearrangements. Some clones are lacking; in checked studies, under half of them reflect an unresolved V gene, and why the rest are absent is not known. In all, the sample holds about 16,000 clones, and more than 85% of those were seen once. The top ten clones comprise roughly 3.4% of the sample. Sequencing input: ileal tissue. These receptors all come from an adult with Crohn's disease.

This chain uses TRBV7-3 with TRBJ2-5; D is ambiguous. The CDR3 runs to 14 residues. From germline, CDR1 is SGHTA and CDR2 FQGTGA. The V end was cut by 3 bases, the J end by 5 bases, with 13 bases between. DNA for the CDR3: TGTGCCAGCAGCTTGCGGAATTCCCCGGAGACCCAGTACTTC. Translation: CASSLRNSPETQYF.

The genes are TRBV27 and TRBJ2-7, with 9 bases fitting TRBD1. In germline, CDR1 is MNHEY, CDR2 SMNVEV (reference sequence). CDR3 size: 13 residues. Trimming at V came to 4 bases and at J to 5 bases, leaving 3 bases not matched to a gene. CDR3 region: CASSSQGADEQYF. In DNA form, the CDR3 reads TGTGCCAGCAGTTCACAGGGGGCGGACGAGCAGTACTTC.

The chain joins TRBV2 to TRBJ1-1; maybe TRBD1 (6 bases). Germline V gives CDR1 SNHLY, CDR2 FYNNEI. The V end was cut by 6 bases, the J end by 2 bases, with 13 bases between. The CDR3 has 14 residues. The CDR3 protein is CASRLGQTNTEAFF. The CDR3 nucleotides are TGTGCCAGCAGACTCGGACAGACCAACACTGAAGCTTTCTTT.

This CDR3 is CASSPGTGLKETQYF. Here the CDR3 DNA reads TGTGCCAGCAGCCCCGGGACAGGGCTGAAAGAGACCCAGTACTTC. V usage is TRBV9 and J usage is TRBJ2-5; 9 bases map to TRBD1. J was trimmed by 3 bases and V by 4 bases; bases with no gene match: 7. Germline assignment: CDR1 SGDLS and CDR2 YYNGEE. The CDR3 length is 15 residues.

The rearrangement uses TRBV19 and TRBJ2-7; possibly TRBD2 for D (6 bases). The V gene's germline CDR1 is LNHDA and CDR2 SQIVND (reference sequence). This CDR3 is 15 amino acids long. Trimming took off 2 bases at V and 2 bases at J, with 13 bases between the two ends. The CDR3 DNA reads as TGTGCCAGTAGTATAATGGGGGGTCCTACCTACGAGCAGTACTTC. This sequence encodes CASSIMGGPTYEQYF.

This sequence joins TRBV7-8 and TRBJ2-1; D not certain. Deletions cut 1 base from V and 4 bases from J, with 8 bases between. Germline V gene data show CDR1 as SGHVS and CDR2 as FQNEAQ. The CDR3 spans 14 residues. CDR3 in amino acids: CASSLVGVYNEQFF. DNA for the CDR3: TGTGCCAGCAGCTTAGTAGGAGTATACAATGAGCAGTTCTTC.

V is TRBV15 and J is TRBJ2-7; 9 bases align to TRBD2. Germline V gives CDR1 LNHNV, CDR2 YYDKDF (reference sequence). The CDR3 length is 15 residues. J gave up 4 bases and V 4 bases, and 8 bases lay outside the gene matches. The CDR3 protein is CATSTRSGGGYEQYF. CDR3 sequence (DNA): TGTGCCACCAGCACCCGTAGCGGGGGAGGTTACGAGCAGTACTTC.

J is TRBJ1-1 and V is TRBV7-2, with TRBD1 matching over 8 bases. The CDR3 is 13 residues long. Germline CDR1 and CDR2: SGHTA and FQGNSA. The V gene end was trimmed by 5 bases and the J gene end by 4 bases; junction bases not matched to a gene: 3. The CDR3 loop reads CASSRQGSTEAFF. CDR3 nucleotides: TGTGCCAGCAGCCGACAGGGGAGCACTGAAGCTTTCTTT.

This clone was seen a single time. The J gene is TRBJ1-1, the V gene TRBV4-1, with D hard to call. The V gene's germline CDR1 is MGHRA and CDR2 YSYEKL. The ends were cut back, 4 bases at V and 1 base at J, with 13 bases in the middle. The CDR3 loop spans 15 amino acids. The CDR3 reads CASSPKSGPNTEAFF. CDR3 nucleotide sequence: TGCGCCAGCAGCCCGAAATCTGGCCCGAACACTGAAGCTTTCTTT.

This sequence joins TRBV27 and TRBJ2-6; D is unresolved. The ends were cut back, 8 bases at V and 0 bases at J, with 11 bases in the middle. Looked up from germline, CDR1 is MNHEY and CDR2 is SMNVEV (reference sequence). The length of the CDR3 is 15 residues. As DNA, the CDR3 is TGTGCCAGCGCACGAGTATTCTCTGGGGCCAACGTCCTGACTTTC. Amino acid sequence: CASARVFSGANVLTF. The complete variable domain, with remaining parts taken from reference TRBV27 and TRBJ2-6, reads EAQVTQNPRYLITVTGKKLTVTCSQNMNHEYMSWYRQDPGLGLRQIYYSMNVEVTDKGDVPEGYKVSRKEKRNFPLILESPSPNQTSLYFCASARVFSGANVLTFGAGSRLTVL.

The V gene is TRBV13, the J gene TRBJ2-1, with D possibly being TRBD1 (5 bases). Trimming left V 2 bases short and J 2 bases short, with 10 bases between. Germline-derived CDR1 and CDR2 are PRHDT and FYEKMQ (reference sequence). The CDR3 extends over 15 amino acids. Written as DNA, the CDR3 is TGTGCCAGCAGCTTACAGGGTGGAACCTACAATGAGCAGTTCTTC. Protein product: CASSLQGGTYNEQFF. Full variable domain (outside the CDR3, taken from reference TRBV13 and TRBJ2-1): AAGVIQSPRHLIKEKRETATLKCYPIPRHDTVYWYQQGPGQDPQFLISFYEKMQSDKGSIPDRFSAQQFSDYHSELNMSSLELGDSALYFCASSLQGGTYNEQFFGPGTRLTVL.

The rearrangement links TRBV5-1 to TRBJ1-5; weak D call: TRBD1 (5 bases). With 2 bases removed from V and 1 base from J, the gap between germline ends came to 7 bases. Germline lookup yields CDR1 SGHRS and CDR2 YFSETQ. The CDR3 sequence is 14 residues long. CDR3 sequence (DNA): TGCGCCAGCAGCTTAGGGGTGAGCAATCAGCCCCAGCATTTT. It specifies CASSLGVSNQPQHF.

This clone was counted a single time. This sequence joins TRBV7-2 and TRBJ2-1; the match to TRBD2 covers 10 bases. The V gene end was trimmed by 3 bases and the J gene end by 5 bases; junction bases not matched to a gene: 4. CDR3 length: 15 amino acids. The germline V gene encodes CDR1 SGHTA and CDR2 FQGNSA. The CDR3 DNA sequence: TGTGCCAGCAGCTTTGCTACTAGCGGGGACAATGAGCAGTTCTTC. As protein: CASSFATSGDNEQFF.

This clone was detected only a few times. The CDR3 DNA reads as TGTGCCAGCAGCTTAGTGTGGCAGAACACTGAAGCTTTCTTT. This translates into CASSLVWQNTEAFF. This chain links TRBV7-2 with TRBJ1-1, with D uncertain. Germline CDR1 SGHTA, CDR2 FQGNSA. CDR3 length: 14 amino acids. Trimming pared 1 base from V and 1 base from J, leaving 7 bases between.